This T cell receptor beta chain was found in a study of shared clonotypes between healthy human individuals. This CDR3 has 17 amino acids. V trimming: 0 bases; J trimming: 4 bases; junction bases outside the gene matches: 10. The V gene's germline CDR1 is LGHNA and CDR2 YSLEER. Measured with immunoSEQ multiplex PCR; TCRdb has only the in-frame clones, and not every one. The sample yields roughly 850,000 clones, about 96% seen once. Naive CD8 cells lacked CD45RO, underwent positive selection for CCR7 and left out terminally differentiated effector memory CD45RA+ cells. The chain links TRBV4-3 to TRBJ1-2, with 8 positions matching TRBD1. The source material was naive CD8+ T cells sorted from blood. The receptor's source is a man younger than 45 in good health. The CDR3 is CASSQDRTGGMSYGYTF. In DNA, the CDR3 is TGCGCCAGCAGCCAAGATAGAACAGGGGGGATGTCCTATGGCTACACCTTC.